What follows are 17 T cell receptor beta chains derived from one specimen sequenced in a study of cytomegalovirus exposure and HLA in healthy donors. Researchers ran the PCR with 60 Vbeta and 13 Jbeta primers. Clones were sequenced by immunoSEQ multiplex PCR, and TCRdb holds only the in-frame ones, with some missing. The sample includes over 150,000 clones, approximately 81% seen only once; the top ten take about 2.5%. Sequencing used PBMCs. All receptors derive from a man aged 30 to 45 in good health and CMV-seropositive.

On this clone itself: One end of the junction is discordant with germline, which a read error may explain. The CDR3 DNA reads TGTTCCAGCAGCTCCCGACAGGGAAGGGTCCCCAATGAGCAGTTCTTC. This codes for CSSSSRQGRVPNEQFF. The J gene is TRBJ2-1, the V gene TRBV7-9; 7 nucleotides match TRBD1. Per the germline V gene, CDR1 is SEHNR and CDR2 is FQNEAQ (reference sequence). The CDR3 is 16 amino acids.

Notes on this clone: The missing conserved phenylalanine or tryptophan at the end of this CDR3 makes a read error likely. The DNA is left out, because the CDR3 cannot be placed on it with certainty; the CDR3 is given as TCRdb lists it. This chain connects TRBV4-3 to TRBJ2-7; TRBD2 is the table's D call and was not checked against the DNA. From its first to its last residue, the CDR3 has 8 amino acids. The germline V gene has CDR1 LGHNA and CDR2 YSLEER. CDR3 residues: CASASRTG.

The rearrangement joins TRBV18 to TRBJ1-1; D perhaps matches TRBD1 (5 bases). The CDR3 is made up of 15 amino acids. The germline CDR1 and CDR2 sequences are KGHSH and LQKENI. The V end lost 3 bases, the J end lost 8 bases, and 19 bases lay between the germline ends. The CDR3 coding sequence is TGTGCCAGCTCACCCGACAGTAACGCCCGCCAAGAAGCTTTCTTT. Translated: CASSPDSNARQEAFF. Together with reference TRBV18 and TRBJ1-1, the CDR3 gives the full variable domain: NAGVMQNPRHLVRRRGQEARLRCSPMKGHSHVYWYRQLPEEGLKFMVYLQKENIIDESGMPKERFSAEFPKEGPSILRIQQVVRGDSAAYFCASSPDSNARQEAFFGQGTRLTVV.

The chain employs TRBV7-3 and TRBJ2-5; TRBD2 matches 7 bases. V gave up 0 bases and J gave up 0 bases; unmatched junction bases: 1. The germline CDR1 and CDR2 sequences are SGHTA and FQGTGA. The CDR3 sequence is 15 residues long. The DNA of the CDR3 is TGTGCCAGCAGCTTAACGAGCGGGAACCAAGAGACCCAGTACTTC. Protein product: CASSLTSGNQETQYF.

The chain joins TRBV13 to TRBJ1-1, with no clear D. Germline CDR1 PRHDT, CDR2 FYEKMQ (reference sequence). The length of the CDR3 is 12 residues. The V and J ends lost 2 bases and 4 bases respectively, with 5 bases between them. The CDR3 DNA sequence: TGTGCCAGCAGCTTACGGGGCACTGAAGCTTTCTTT. Its protein is CASSLRGTEAFF. Using reference TRBV13 and TRBJ1-1 for the parts outside the CDR3, the full variable domain is AAGVIQSPRHLIKEKRETATLKCYPIPRHDTVYWYQQGPGQDPQFLISFYEKMQSDKGSIPDRFSAQQFSDYHSELNMSSLELGDSALYFCASSLRGTEAFFGQGTRLTVV.

CDR3 sequence: CASSIGDRANYGYTF. The CDR3 DNA is TGCGCCAGCAGCATAGGGGACAGAGCTAACTATGGCTACACCTTC. The V call is TRBV5-1, the J call TRBJ1-2; 7 bases align to TRBD1. Germline values: CDR1 SGHRS, CDR2 YFSETQ. V gave up 4 bases and J gave up 0 bases; unmatched junction bases: 6. This CDR3 is built from 15 residues.

The rearrangement uses TRBV6-5 and TRBJ1-1, with TRBD1 identical over 10 bases. V shed 2 bases, J shed 5 bases, and the junction held 5 bases outside the gene matches. The CDR3 has 15 residues. The germline V gene has CDR1 MNHEY and CDR2 SVGAGI. For the CDR3, the DNA is TGTGCCAGCAGTTACCGAGGACAGGGGGGAACTGAAGCTTTCTTT. Translation gives CASSYRGQGGTEAFF.

This chain links TRBV9 with TRBJ2-1; D gene ambiguous. V was cut by 0 bases and J by 5 bases, with 3 bases left in between. Germline V gives CDR1 SGDLS, CDR2 YYNGEE. This CDR3 comprises 12 residues. The CDR3 loop is CASSVVNNEQFF. The DNA of the CDR3 is TGTGCCAGCAGCGTAGTAAACAATGAGCAGTTCTTC.

The count of this clone is one. J is TRBJ2-5 and V is TRBV5-1; maybe TRBD2 (7 bases). The CDR3 runs to 15 residues. The germline V gene encodes CDR1 SGHRS and CDR2 YFSETQ. The germline V and J ends were trimmed by 7 bases and 4 bases, with 20 bases remaining between them. CDR3 nucleotide sequence: TGCGCCAGCTCCGAGAGAGGGGGGGAGGGAGAGACCCAGTACTTC. Translating gives CASSERGGEGETQYF. The entire variable domain, with the rest obtained from reference TRBV5-1 and TRBJ2-5, is as follows: KAGVTQTPRYLIKTRGQQVTLSCSPISGHRSVSWYQQTPGQGLQFLFEYFSETQRNKGNFPGRFSGRQFSNSRSEMNVSTLELGDSALYLCASSERGGEGETQYFGPGTRLLVL.

The chain uses TRBV11-2 and TRBJ2-7, with 7 bases fitting TRBD1. Germline CDR1 is SGHAT and CDR2 is FQNNGV. This CDR3 has 15 amino acids. V lost 5 bases and J lost 2; bases outside the gene matches: 9. CDR3 in DNA: TGTGCCAGCAGCACCCGACAGGGAAGCCCCTACGAGCAGTACTTC. It encodes CASSTRQGSPYEQYF. The full variable domain, its missing parts supplied by reference TRBV11-2 and TRBJ2-7, is EAGVAQSPRYKIIEKRQSVAFWCNPISGHATLYWYQQILGQGPKLLIQFQNNGVVDDSQLPKDRFSAERLKGVDSTLKIQPAKLEDSAVYLCASSTRQGSPYEQYFGPGTRLTVT.

Comment on this clone: Compared with germline, one end of the junction differs, possibly owing to a read error. The chain has TRBV7-9 and TRBJ1-4, with a tentative D call TRBD1 (5 bases). This CDR3 has 12 amino acids. Germline CDR1 is SEHNR and CDR2 is FQNEAQ (reference sequence). The chain's CDR3 is CSSSDGGGWLFF. The DNA for the CDR3 is TGTTCCAGCAGCGATGGGGGGGGGTGGCTGTTTTTT. The entire variable domain, with the rest obtained from reference TRBV7-9 and TRBJ1-4, is as follows: DTGVSQNPRHKITKRGQNVTFRCDPISEHNRLYWYRQTLGQGPEFLTYFQNEAQLEKSRLLSDRFSAERPKGSFSTLEIQRTEQGDSAMYLCSSSDGGGWLFFGSGTQLSVL.

The chain combines TRBV6-5 with TRBJ2-7; weak D call: TRBD1 (5 bases). CDR3 length: 14 amino acids. Trimming cost V 2 bases and J 0 bases, with 8 bases left between them. CDR1 and CDR2 from the germline V gene are MNHEY and SVGAGI. The CDR3 spells CASSYGAASYEQYF. CDR3 bases: TGTGCCAGCAGTTACGGGGCAGCCTCCTACGAGCAGTACTTC.

The gene calls are TRBV5-1 and TRBJ2-1; D possibly corresponds to TRBD2 (6 bases). Deletions cut 0 bases from V and 2 bases from J, with 9 bases between. The CDR3 is made up of 15 amino acids. In germline, CDR1 is SGHRS, CDR2 YFSETQ. CDR3 region: CASSLGGGPYNEQFF. The DNA for the CDR3 is TGCGCCAGCAGCTTGGGGGGAGGCCCCTACAATGAGCAGTTCTTC.

The chain recombines TRBV4-1 with TRBJ2-1; maybe TRBD2 (5 bases). The germline V gene has CDR1 MGHRA and CDR2 YSYEKL. The germline V and J ends were trimmed by 3 bases and 1 base, with 19 bases remaining between them. The CDR3 extends over 18 amino acids. In nucleotides, the CDR3 is TGCGCCAGCAGCCATGCCCTAGCTTCTGGTTCGTCCTACAATGAGCAGTTCTTC. Translation gives CASSHALASGSSYNEQFF.

The rearrangement joins TRBV4-1 to TRBJ1-2; TRBD1 matches at 11 bases. The CDR3 is 15 residues long. J lost 5 bases, V lost 3 bases, and 5 bases had no gene match. Per germline, CDR1 MGHRA and CDR2 YSYEKL. CDR3 amino acids: CASSQSDRGRYGYTF. DNA of the CDR3: TGCGCCAGCAGCCAGTCGGACAGGGGGCGATATGGCTACACCTTC.

The rearrangement joins TRBV5-6 to TRBJ1-2; 7 positions agree with TRBD1. CDR3 length equals 17 residues. Germline loops: CDR1 SGHDT, CDR2 YYEEEE. Trimming at V came to 4 bases and at J to 5 bases, leaving 17 bases not matched to a gene. CDR3 nucleotide sequence: TGTGCCAGCAGCCCGATGTCCCGGGACAGAATTCCTTATGGCTACACCTTC. Translation: CASSPMSRDRIPYGYTF.

The chain combines TRBV6-5 with TRBJ2-1; possibly TRBD2 for D (6 bases). The CDR3 runs to 14 residues. The germline V gene encodes CDR1 MNHEY and CDR2 SVGAGI. V gave up 2 bases and J gave up 4 bases, with 9 bases separating them. The CDR3 here is CASSYVRGYNEQFF. The CDR3 DNA follows: TGTGCCAGCAGTTACGTGCGGGGTTACAATGAGCAGTTCTTC.